This T cell receptor beta chain was documented in a study of T cell changes during pregnancy in multiple sclerosis. Per the germline V gene, CDR1 is SGHTS and CDR2 is YDEGEE. V gave up 4 bases and J gave up 5 bases; unmatched junction bases: 5. The CDR3 totals 14 residues. The repertoire was sequenced with immunoSEQ multiplex PCR; TCRdb's copy has only in-frame clones and lacks some. The data contain about 110,000 clones, 92% of them singletons. The receptor's source is a female donor with multiple sclerosis, enrolled in a pregnancy study. Sequencing used peripheral blood, obtained in the third trimester of pregnancy. The rearrangement uses TRBV5-8 and TRBJ2-5, with 10 positions matching TRBD2. The CDR3 is CASSQNSGRETQYF. The CDR3 nucleotides read TGTGCCAGCAGCCAAAATAGCGGGAGGGAGACCCAGTACTTC.